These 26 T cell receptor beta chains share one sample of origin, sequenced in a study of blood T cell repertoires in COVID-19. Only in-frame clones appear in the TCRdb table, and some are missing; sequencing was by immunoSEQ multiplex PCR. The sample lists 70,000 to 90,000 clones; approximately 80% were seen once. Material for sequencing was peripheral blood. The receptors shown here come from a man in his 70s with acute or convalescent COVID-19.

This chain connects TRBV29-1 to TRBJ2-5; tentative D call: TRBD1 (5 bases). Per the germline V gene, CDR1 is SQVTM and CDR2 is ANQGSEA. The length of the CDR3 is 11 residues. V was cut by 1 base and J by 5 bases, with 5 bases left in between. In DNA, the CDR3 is TGCAGCGTTGAAGCAGGGGAGACCCAGTACTTC. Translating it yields CSVEAGETQYF.

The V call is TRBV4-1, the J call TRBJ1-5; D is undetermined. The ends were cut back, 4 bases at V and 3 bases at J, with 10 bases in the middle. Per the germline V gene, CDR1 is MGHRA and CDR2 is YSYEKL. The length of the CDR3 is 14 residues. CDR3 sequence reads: CASSPQVLNQPQHF. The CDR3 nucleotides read TGCGCCAGCAGCCCCCAGGTCCTCAATCAGCCCCAGCATTTT.

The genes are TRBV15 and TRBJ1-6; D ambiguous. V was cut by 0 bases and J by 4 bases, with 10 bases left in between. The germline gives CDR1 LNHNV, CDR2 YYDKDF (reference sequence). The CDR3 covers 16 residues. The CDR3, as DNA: TGTGCCACCAGCAGAGACACGGGAGCTTATAATTCACCCCTCCACTTT. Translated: CATSRDTGAYNSPLHF. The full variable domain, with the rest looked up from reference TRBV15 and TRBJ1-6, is DAMVIQNPRYQVTQFGKPVTLSCSQTLNHNVMYWYQQKSSQAPKLLFHYYDKDFNNEADTPDNFQSRRPNTSFCFLDIRSPGLGDTAMYLCATSRDTGAYNSPLHFGNGTRLTVT.

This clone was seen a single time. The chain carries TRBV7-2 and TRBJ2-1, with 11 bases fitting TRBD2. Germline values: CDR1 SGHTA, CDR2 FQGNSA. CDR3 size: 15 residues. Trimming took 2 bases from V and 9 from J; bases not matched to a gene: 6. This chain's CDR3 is CASSLKTSGGGEQFF. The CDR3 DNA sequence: TGTGCCAGCAGCTTAAAAACTAGCGGGGGAGGTGAGCAGTTCTTC. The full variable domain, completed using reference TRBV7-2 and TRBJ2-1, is GAGVSQSPSNKVTEKGKDVELRCDPISGHTALYWYRQSLGQGLEFLIYFQGNSAPDKSGLPSDRFSAERTGGSVSTLTIQRTQQEDSAVYLCASSLKTSGGGEQFFGPGTRLTVL.

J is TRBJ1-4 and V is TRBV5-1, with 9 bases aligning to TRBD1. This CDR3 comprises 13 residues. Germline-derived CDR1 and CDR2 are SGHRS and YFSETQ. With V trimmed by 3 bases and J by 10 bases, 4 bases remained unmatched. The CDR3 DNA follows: TGCGCCAGCAGCTGGGGACAGGGAGGAAAACTGTTTTTT. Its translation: CASSWGQGGKLFF. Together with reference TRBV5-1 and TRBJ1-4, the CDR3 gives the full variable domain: KAGVTQTPRYLIKTRGQQVTLSCSPISGHRSVSWYQQTPGQGLQFLFEYFSETQRNKGNFPGRFSGRQFSNSRSEMNVSTLELGDSALYLCASSWGQGGKLFFGSGTQLSVL.

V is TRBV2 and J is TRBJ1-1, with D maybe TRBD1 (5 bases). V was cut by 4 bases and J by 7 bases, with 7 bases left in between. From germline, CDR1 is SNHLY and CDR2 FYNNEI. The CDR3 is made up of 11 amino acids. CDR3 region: CASSAGIEAFF. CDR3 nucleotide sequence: TGTGCCAGCAGTGCAGGGATTGAAGCTTTCTTT.

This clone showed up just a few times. The CDR3 region is CASSYEPHSFTQYF. The CDR3 DNA is TGTGCCAGCAGCTATGAGCCCCACAGTTTTACGCAGTATTTT. The chain has TRBV7-3 and TRBJ2-3; no reliable D call. The V end lost 4 bases, the J end lost 8 bases, and 16 bases lay between the germline ends. Germline V gene sequence: CDR1 SGHTA, CDR2 FQGTGA. The CDR3 length is 14 residues.

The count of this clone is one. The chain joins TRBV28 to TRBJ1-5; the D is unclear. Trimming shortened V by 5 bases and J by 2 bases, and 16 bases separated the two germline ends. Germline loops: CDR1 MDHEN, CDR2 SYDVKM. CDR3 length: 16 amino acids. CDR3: CASSPRGGPRNQPQHF. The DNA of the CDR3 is TGTGCCAGCAGTCCACGAGGAGGGCCGCGCAATCAGCCCCAGCATTTT.

CDR3 sequence reads: CASTRSGERSPLHF. As DNA, the CDR3 is TGTGCCAGCACCCGGAGTGGAGAGAGATCACCCCTCCACTTT. The chain uses TRBV28 and TRBJ1-6, with D hard to call. CDR3 size: 14 residues. Germline V lookup: CDR1 MDHEN, CDR2 SYDVKM. V was trimmed by 7 bases and J by 10 bases, leaving 17 bases between them.

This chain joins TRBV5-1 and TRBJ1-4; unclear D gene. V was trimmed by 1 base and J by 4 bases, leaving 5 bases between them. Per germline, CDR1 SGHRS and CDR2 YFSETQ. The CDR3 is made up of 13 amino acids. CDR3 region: CASSLQVNEKLFF. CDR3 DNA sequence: TGCGCCAGCAGCTTGCAGGTTAATGAAAAACTGTTTTTT.

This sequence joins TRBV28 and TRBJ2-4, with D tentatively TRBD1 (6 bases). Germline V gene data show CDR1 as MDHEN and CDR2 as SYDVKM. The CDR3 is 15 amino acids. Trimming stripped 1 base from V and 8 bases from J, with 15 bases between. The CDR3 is CASSLSWGRGYIQYF. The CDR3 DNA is TGTGCCAGCAGTTTATCCTGGGGCAGGGGTTACATTCAGTACTTC.

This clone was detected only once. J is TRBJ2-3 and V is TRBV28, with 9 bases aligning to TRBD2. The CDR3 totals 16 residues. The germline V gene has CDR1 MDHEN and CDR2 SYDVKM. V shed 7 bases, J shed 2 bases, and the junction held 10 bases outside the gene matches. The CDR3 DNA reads TGTGCCAGCAAAACTGCACTAGCGGGTATCACAGATACGCAGTATTTT. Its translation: CASKTALAGITDTQYF.

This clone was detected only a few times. CDR3 coding DNA: TGTGCCAGCAGCATGAGCGGGGACCCCTACAATGAGCAGTTCTTC. Protein: CASSMSGDPYNEQFF. The chain carries TRBV7-8 and TRBJ2-1, with TRBD2 identical over 7 bases. Unmatched junction bases numbered 6, after V lost 5 bases and J lost 2 bases. Per germline, CDR1 SGHVS and CDR2 FQNEAQ. CDR3 length equals 15 residues.

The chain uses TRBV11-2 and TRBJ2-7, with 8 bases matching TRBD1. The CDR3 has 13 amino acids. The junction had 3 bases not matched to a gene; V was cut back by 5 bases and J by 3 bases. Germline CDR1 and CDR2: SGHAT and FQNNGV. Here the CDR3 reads CASSGQGDYEQYF. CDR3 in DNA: TGTGCCAGCAGCGGACAGGGTGACTACGAGCAGTACTTC.

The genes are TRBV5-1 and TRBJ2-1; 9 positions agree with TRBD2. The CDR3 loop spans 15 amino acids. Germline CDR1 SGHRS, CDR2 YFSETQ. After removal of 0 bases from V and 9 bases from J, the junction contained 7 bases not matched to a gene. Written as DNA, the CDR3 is TGCGCCAGCAGCTTGGAGGTAGCGGGGGTGGCTGAGCAGTTCTTC. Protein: CASSLEVAGVAEQFF.

The CDR3 loop reads CASNRGRGAEAFF. The CDR3 DNA is TGTGCCAGCAACCGTGGGAGGGGGGCTGAAGCTTTCTTT. The J gene is TRBJ1-1, the V gene TRBV6-5; the D gene is possibly TRBD1 (6 bases). CDR1 is MNHEY, CDR2 SVGAGI, per germline. V dropped 7 bases and J dropped 6 bases, with 15 bases sitting between them. The CDR3 runs to 13 residues.

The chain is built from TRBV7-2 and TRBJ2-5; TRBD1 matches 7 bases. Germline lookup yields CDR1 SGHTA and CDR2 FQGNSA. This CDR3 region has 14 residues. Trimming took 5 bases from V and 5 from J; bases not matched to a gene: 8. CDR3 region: CASSANRGSETQYF. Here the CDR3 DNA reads TGTGCCAGCAGCGCCAACAGGGGTTCGGAGACCCAGTACTTC.

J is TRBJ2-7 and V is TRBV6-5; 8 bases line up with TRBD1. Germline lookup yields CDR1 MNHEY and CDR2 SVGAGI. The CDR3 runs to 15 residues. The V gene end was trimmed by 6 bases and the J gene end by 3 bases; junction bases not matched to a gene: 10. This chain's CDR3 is CASSETGTGIYEQYF. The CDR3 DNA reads TGTGCCAGCAGCGAGACCGGGACAGGCATCTACGAGCAGTACTTC.

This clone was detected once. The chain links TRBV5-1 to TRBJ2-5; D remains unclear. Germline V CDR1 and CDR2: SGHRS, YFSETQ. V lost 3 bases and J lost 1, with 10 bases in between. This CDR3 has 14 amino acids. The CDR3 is CASSSRVGQETQYF. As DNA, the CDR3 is TGCGCCAGCAGCTCTCGGGTGGGCCAAGAGACCCAGTACTTC.

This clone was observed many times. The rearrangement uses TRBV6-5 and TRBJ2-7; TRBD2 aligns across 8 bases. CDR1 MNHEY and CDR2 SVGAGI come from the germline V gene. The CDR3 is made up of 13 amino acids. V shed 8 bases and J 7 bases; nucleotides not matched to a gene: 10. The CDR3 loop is CASFTSGGREQYV. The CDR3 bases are TGTGCCAGCTTTACTAGCGGAGGGCGGGAGCAGTACGTC.

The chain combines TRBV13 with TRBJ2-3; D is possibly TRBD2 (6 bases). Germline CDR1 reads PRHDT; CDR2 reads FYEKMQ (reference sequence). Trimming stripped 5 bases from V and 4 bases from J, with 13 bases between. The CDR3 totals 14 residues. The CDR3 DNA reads TGTGCCAGCAGCACCCGGGAGCTAGCAGATACGCAGTATTTT. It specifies CASSTRELADTQYF.

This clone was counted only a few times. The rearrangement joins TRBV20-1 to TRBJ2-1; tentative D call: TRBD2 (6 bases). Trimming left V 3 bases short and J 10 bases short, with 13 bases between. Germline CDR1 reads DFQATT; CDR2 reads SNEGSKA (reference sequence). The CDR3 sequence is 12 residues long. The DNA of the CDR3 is TGCAGTGCTAGTGAGGGTACTAGCGAGCAGTTCTTC. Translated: CSASEGTSEQFF.

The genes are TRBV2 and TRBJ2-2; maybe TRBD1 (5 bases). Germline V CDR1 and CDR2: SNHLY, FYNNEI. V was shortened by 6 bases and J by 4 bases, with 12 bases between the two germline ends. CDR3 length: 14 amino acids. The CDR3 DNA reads TGTGCCAGCAGACAGGAAGTGTCCACCGGGGAGCTGTTTTTT. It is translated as CASRQEVSTGELFF.

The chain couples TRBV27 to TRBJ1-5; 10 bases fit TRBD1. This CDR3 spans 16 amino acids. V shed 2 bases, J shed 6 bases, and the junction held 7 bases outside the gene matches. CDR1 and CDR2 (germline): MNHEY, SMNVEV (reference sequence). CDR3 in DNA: TGTGCCAGCAGTTTACCCGGGACAGGGGTCGTTCAGCCCCAGCATTTT. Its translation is CASSLPGTGVVQPQHF.

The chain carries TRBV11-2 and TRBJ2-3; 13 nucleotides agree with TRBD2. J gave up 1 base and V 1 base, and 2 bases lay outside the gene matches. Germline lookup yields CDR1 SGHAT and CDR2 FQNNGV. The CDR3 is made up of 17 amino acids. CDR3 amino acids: CASSLVGTSGGTDTQYF. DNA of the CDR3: TGTGCCAGCAGCTTAGTAGGGACTAGCGGGGGCACAGATACGCAGTATTTT.

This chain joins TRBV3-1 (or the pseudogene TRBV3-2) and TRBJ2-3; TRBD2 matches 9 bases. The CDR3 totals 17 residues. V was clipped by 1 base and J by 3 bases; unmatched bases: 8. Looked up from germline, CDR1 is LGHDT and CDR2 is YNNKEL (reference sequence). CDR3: CASSQGFAGGPTDTQYF. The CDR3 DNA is TGTGCCAGCAGCCAAGGGTTTGCGGGGGGGCCGACAGATACGCAGTATTTT.